Sequencing of this T cell receptor beta chain was carried out in a study of graft-versus-host responses after intestinal transplantation (dated by TCRdb to the early 2020s). For context, the study as a whole: The transplants that recipients received were multivisceral, liver-intestinal, or isolated intestinal. Bulk TCR-beta CDR3 sequencing was used to track graft-versus-host and host-versus-graft alloreactive T cell clones in the graft, circulation and bone marrow after intestinal transplantation. Alloreactive clones were identified by sequencing pre-transplant mixed lymphocyte reaction products and comparing these products with unstimulated pre-transplant donor and recipient T cells. Rather than being sequenced by the commercial service, samples from a few later patients were sequenced in-house on an Illumina MiSeq and processed with MiXCR. Anti-thymocyte globulin induction was given to all recipients, followed by maintenance tacrolimus and steroids for two to four years. A cohort of fewer than 25 intestinal transplant recipients, including one retransplant, was enrolled, and a few patients lacking pretransplant specimens were excluded. Donor T cell macrochimerism was defined as a peak of at least 4% donor T cells among recipient peripheral blood mononuclear cells. Results the study describes overall, beyond this receptor: The relatively low number and heterogeneity of intestinal transplant patients limited the conclusions. Patients with donor T cell macrochimerism had high GvH to HvG T cell clonal ratios in their allografts. Early after transplant, peak levels of circulating GvH clones were found to be associated with declines in HvG clones. GvH clones turned up in recipient bone marrow, with some appearing earlier in ileal mucosa or blood, a pattern consistent with an intestinal mucosal origin.

The library came from the immunoSEQ multiplex PCR assay. In most patients, genomic DNA was isolated using the Qiagen DNeasy Blood and Tissue Kit and sent frozen to Adaptive Biotechnologies for TCR sequencing. Adaptive Biotechnologies carried out high-throughput TCR-beta CDR3 sequencing of genomic DNA for most patients. On the study's bioinformatics: TCR sequencing data were retrieved from Adaptive's ImmunoSEQ software for 18 patients, whereas a few other patients were processed with MiXCR and VDJtools. To correct CD4 versus CD8 sorting errors, sequences present in both subsets at a frequency ratio below 5:1 were removed. CDR3 nucleotide sequences shared between donor and recipient were removed because the origin of such sequences could not be assigned. Alloreactive clones required at least 2-fold expansion over unstimulated cells and minimum CFSE-low frequency of 0.002% (template counts) or 0.001% (read counts). A clone was considered mappable if detected in the sequenced pre-transplant spleen, lymph node, or MLR CFSE-low populations of the donor or recipient. Cumulative frequency of alloreactive clones was calculated as a percentage of all sequences weighted by copy number. What TCRdb holds here is the immuneACCESS table cut down to in-frame rearrangements. Part of the clones is not present; checked against another copy, under half of the missing clones reflect an unresolved V gene, and the others are unexplained. That table supplies the V and J calls and clone size; D and trimming were determined from the DNA. A total of about 61,000 clones appear in this sample, around 93% of them only once. The leading ten clones occupy about 0.4% of the sample.

Sample time point, as interpreted from the label and publication: cells obtained before transplantation from donor or recipient. CD3+CD4+ and CD3+CD8+ populations were FACS-sorted from unstimulated pre-transplant donor and recipient cells taken from spleen or lymph nodes. As to this clone: Which antigen it targets is not known. Per-base qualities were not stored, and no clone one base away is much larger.

Based on the germline V gene, the CDR1 and CDR2 sequences are KGHSH and LQKENI. V and J are truncated by 6 bases and 5 bases respectively, leaving an intervening sequence of 11 bases. The CDR3 holds 13 amino acids from the cysteine to the phenylalanine. Just the 39-base CDR3 DNA is kept, in frame starting at base 1. The chain joins TRBV18 to TRBJ2-4; TRBD1 could be the D gene, as 6 bases match. The sequence was obtained from a human donor who was the organ donor for an intestinal transplant. Source: unstimulated CD4+ T cells sorted from spleen or lymph node cells, taken before transplant. CDR3 protein: CASSPAGENIQYF. The DNA sequence reads TGTGCCAGCTCGCCCGCAGGGGAAAACATTCAGTACTTC.